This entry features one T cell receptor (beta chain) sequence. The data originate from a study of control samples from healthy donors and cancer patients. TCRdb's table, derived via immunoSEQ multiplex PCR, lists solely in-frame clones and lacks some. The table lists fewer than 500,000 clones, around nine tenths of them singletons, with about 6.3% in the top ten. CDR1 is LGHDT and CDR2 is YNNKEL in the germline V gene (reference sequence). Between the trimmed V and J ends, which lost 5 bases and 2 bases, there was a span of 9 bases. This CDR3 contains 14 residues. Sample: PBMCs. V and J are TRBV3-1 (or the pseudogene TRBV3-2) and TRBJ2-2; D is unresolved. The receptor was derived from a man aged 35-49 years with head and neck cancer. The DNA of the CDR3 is TGTGCCAGCAGCTACTCAGGTAACACCGGGGAGCTGTTTTTT. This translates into CASSYSGNTGELFF.